The rows below give T cell receptor beta chains drawn from one sample of a study of cytomegalovirus exposure and HLA in healthy donors. The protocol was immunoSEQ multiplex PCR, while the TCRdb copy is restricted to in-frame clones and leaves out a portion. The data contain under 140,000 clones, 76% of them singletons. Sequencing was performed on PBMCs. These receptors originate from a man aged 25-45 years in good health and CMV-seropositive. CDR3s include the opening cysteine and the closing phenylalanine or tryptophan. A D gene is named only where the DNA matches it firmly. The size entry is marked missing in some rows and otherwise reads once, few, many or a size class.

D gene	V gene	clone size	J gene	CDR3 length	CDR3 DNA	CDR3 protein
NA	TRBV11-3	once	TRBJ2-1	14	TGTGCCAGCAGCGCCTCGACACTGAACAATGAGCAGTTCTTC	CASSASTLNNEQFF
TRBD1	TRBV5-6	NA	TRBJ1-1	14	TGTGCCAGCAGCCGGACAGGGGTGGTGAGGGATGCTTTCTTT	CASSRTGVVRDAFF
NA	TRBV30	NA	TRBJ2-7	13	TGTGCCTGGAGTGTGCGGAGGGGCAACGAGCAGTACTTC	CAWSVRRGNEQYF
TRBD2	TRBV9	NA	TRBJ2-1	16	TGTGCCAGCAGCGTACTAGCGGGGGTAAACTACAATGAGCAGTTCTTC	CASSVLAGVNYNEQFF
NA	TRBV28	NA	TRBJ1-4	15	TGTGCCAGCAGCCGAACCTCGGGGGGGAGTGAAAAACTGTTTTTT	CASSRTSGGSEKLFF
TRBD1	TRBV7-9	few	TRBJ2-3	16	TGTGCCAGCAGCCACACAGGGGGCCCTAGCACAGATACGCAGTATTTT	CASSHTGGPSTDTQYF
TRBD1	TRBV15	NA	TRBJ2-1	15	TGTGCCACCAGCAGATCTCGAACGACAGGGACCGAGCAGTTCTTC	CATSRSRTTGTEQFF
TRBD1	TRBV25-1	NA	TRBJ2-7	14	TGTGCCAGCAGTGGCCAGGGGGCCACCTACGAGCAGTACTTC	CASSGQGATYEQYF
TRBD1	TRBV4-1	NA	TRBJ2-7	15	TGCGCCAGCAGCCGAGAACCCGCAGGGGGCTACGAGCAGTACTTC	CASSREPAGGYEQYF
TRBD1	TRBV14	NA	TRBJ1-2	14	TGTGCCAGCAGCCAAGAGACAGGGGTTGGGGGCTACACCTTC	CASSQETGVGGYTF
TRBD1	TRBV4-1	NA	TRBJ1-5	18	TGCGCCAGCAGCCAAGACGGAGACAGGGGTGTCGGCAATCAGCCCCAGCATTTT	CASSQDGDRGVGNQPQHF
NA	TRBV6-4	NA	TRBJ2-1	15	TGTGCCAGCAGTTCACTAGCCGGGGAATACAATGAGCAGTTCTTC	CASSSLAGEYNEQFF
NA	TRBV7-9	few	TRBJ2-7	17	TGTTCCAGCCGGGGCAGGGGAACGATTTTAGGCACCTACGAGCAGTACTTC	CSSRGRGTILGTYEQYF
TRBD1	TRBV9	once	TRBJ2-6	15	TGTGCCAGCCGGGGGACAGGGACTGGGGCCAACGGCCTGACTTTC	CASRGTGTGANGLTF
NA	TRBV30	NA	TRBJ2-7	11	TGTGCCTGGAGTGCCCCCGGCGAGCAGTACTTC	CAWSAPGEQYF
NA	TRBV5-1	NA	TRBJ2-7	15	TGCGCCAGCAGCCTGTCCTGGGACACCACCTACGAGCAGTACTTC	CASSLSWDTTYEQYF
NA	TRBV6-6	NA	TRBJ1-1	14	TGTGCCAGCAGCCCGCGGGGGTCCCGGACTGAAGCTTTCTTT	CASSPRGSRTEAFF
NA	TRBV6-6	NA	TRBJ1-1	16	TGTGCCAGCAGTTACCCGGGGGGGGCGGGGAACACTGAAGCTTTCTTT	CASSYPGGAGNTEAFF
TRBD1	TRBV10-3	NA	TRBJ1-2	16	TGTGCCATCAGTGACCCCACGGGGACAGCTAACTATGGCTACACCTTC	CAISDPTGTANYGYTF
NA	TRBV2	NA	TRBJ1-2	14	TGTGCCAGCAGTGTTTTCACCAGCCCTAGCGGCTACACCTTC	CASSVFTSPSGYTF
NA	TRBV7-8	NA	TRBJ2-3	16	TGTGCCAGCAGCTTAGACGGCGGGGCAAACACAGATACGCAGTATTTT	CASSLDGGANTDTQYF
NA	TRBV9	once	TRBJ1-3	15	TGTGCCAGCAGAAGGACAGCCTTTGTTGGAAACACCATATATTTT	CASRRTAFVGNTIYF
TRBD1	TRBV5-1	few	TRBJ2-4	13	TGCGCCAGCAGCTGGACAGGGTTCGACATTCAGTACTTC	CASSWTGFDIQYF
TRBD2	TRBV11-1	NA	TRBJ2-5	16	TGTGCCAGCAGCCGAGGACTAGCGGGGGGTTGGGAGACCCAGTACTTC	CASSRGLAGGWETQYF